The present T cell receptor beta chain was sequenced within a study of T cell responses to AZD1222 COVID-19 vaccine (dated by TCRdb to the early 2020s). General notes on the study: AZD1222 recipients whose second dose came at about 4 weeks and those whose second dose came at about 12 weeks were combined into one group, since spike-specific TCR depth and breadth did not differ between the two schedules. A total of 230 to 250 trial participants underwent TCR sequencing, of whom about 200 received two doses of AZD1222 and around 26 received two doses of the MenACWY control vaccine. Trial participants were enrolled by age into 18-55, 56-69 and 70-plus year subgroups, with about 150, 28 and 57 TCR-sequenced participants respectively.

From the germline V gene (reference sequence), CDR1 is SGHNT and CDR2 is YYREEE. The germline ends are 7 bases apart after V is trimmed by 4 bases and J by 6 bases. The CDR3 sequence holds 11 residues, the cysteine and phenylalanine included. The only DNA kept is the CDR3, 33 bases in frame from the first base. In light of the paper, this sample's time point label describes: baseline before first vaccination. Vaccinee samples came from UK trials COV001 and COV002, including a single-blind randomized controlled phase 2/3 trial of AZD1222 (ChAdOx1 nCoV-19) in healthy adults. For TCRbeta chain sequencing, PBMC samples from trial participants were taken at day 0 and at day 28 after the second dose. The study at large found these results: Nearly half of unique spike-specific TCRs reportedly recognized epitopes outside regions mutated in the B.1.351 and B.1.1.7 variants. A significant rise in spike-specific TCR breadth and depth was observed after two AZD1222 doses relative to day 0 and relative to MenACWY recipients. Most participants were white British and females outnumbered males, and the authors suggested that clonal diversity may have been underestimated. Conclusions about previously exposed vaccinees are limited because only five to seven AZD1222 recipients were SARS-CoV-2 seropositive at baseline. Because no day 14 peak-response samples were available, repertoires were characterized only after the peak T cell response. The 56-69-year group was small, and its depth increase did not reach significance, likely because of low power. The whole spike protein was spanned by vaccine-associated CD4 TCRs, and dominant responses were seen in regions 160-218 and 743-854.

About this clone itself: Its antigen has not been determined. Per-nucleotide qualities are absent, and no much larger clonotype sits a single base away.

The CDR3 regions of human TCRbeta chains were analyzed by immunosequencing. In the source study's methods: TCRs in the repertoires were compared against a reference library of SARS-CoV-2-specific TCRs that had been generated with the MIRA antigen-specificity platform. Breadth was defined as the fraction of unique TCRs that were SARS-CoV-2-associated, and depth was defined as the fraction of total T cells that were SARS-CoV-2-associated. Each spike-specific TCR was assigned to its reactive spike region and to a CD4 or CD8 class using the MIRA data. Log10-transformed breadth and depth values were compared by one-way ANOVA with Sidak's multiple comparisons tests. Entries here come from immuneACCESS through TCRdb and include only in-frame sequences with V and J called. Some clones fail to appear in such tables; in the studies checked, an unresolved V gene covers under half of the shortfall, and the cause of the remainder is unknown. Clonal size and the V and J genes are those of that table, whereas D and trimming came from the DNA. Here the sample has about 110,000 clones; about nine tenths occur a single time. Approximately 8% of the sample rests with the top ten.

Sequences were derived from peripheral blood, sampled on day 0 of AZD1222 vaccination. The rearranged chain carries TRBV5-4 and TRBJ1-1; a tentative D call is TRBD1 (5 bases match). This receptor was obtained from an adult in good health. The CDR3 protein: CASSVGAEAFF. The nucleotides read TGTGCCAGCAGCGTGGGGGCTGAAGCTTTCTTT.